A single sample is the source of the 11 T cell receptor beta chains below, sequenced in a study of blood T cell repertoires in COVID-19. TCRdb's table, derived via immunoSEQ multiplex PCR, lists solely in-frame clones and lacks some. The top ten clones hold 6.5% to 8.5% of a sample with about 88,000 clones, less than 95% of them seen once. Input material: peripheral blood. These receptors all come from a man between 18 and 35 years old with COVID-19, enrolled during active disease.

The rearrangement uses TRBV7-2 and TRBJ2-7; the D gene is possibly TRBD1 (7 bases). V lost 5 bases to trimming and J lost 2 bases, with 16 bases between them. From germline, CDR1 is SGHTA and CDR2 FQGNSA. The CDR3 totals 15 residues. The CDR3 nucleotides are TGTGCCAGCAGCCCAGGGGGGACGCAAGCCTACGAGCAGTACTTC. This translates into CASSPGGTQAYEQYF. Based on the CDR3 plus reference TRBV7-2 and TRBJ2-7, the full variable domain is GAGVSQSPSNKVTEKGKDVELRCDPISGHTALYWYRQSLGQGLEFLIYFQGNSAPDKSGLPSDRFSAERTGGSVSTLTIQRTQQEDSAVYLCASSPGGTQAYEQYFGPGTRLTVT.

The chain uses TRBV27 and TRBJ1-2; D is perhaps TRBD1 (6 bases). Deletions cut 8 bases from V and 6 bases from J, with 13 bases between. There are 12 residues in the CDR3. The germline gives CDR1 MNHEY, CDR2 SMNVEV (reference sequence). The DNA of the CDR3 is TGTGCCAGCGGATGGGGGCCTCATGGCTACACCTTC. It translates to CASGWGPHGYTF.

V gene TRBV27 combines with J gene TRBJ2-3, with 9 bases identical to TRBD2. V dropped 1 base and J dropped 3; count of bases not matched to a gene: 2. The germline gives CDR1 MNHEY, CDR2 SMNVEV (reference sequence). The CDR3 spans 15 residues. CDR3 residues: CASSLLAGVTDTQYF. The CDR3 DNA reads as TGTGCCAGCAGTTTATTAGCGGGAGTTACAGATACGCAGTATTTT.

The gene calls are TRBV28 and TRBJ2-5; 9 bases align to TRBD1. The germline gives CDR1 MDHEN, CDR2 SYDVKM. The CDR3 contains 16 residues. V was clipped by 5 bases and J by 1 base; unmatched bases: 8. The CDR3 is CASSRTGGPLQETQYF. The DNA of the CDR3 is TGTGCCAGCAGTAGAACAGGGGGCCCACTCCAAGAGACCCAGTACTTC.

The rearrangement uses TRBV9 and TRBJ2-7; D may be TRBD2 (7 bases). The ends were cut back, 9 bases at V and 4 bases at J, with 17 bases in the middle. Per the germline V gene, CDR1 is SGDLS and CDR2 is YYNGEE. The CDR3 totals 13 residues. For the CDR3, the DNA is TGTGCCAAAAGGGAGGGGGAGAATTACGAGCAGTACTTC. It codes for CAKREGENYEQYF.

The chain has TRBV2 and TRBJ1-2; 11 bases are shared with TRBD1. Per germline, CDR1 SNHLY and CDR2 FYNNEI. V lost 2 bases and J lost 3; bases outside the gene matches: 5. CDR3 length: 16 residues. The CDR3 DNA follows: TGTGCCAGCAGTGAAACCCGGACAGGGGGCCACTATGGCTACACCTTC. The encoded protein is CASSETRTGGHYGYTF.

The V call is TRBV10-1, the J call TRBJ1-2; D possibly corresponds to TRBD1 (5 bases). The V gene lost 4 bases and the J gene lost 2 bases, with 11 bases spanning the gap. The germline V gene has CDR1 WNHNN and CDR2 SYGVQD (reference sequence). This CDR3 has 14 amino acids. CDR3 in DNA: TGCGCCAGCAGTGGTGGCAGGGAAAACTATGGCTACACCTTC. It yields the protein CASSGGRENYGYTF.

The rearrangement joins TRBV30 to TRBJ2-7, with a tentative D call TRBD2 (7 bases). Germline lookup yields CDR1 GTSNPN and CDR2 SVGIG (reference sequence). This CDR3 is 12 amino acids long. Trimming left V 3 bases short and J 4 bases short, with 10 bases between. For the CDR3, the DNA is TGTGCCTGGAGAGGGGGGGGATACGAGCAGTACTTC. This encodes CAWRGGGYEQYF.

This clone was seen a single time. The chain joins TRBV27 to TRBJ2-7; a possible D gene is TRBD1 (6 bases). Germline V gene lookup returns CDR1 MNHEY and CDR2 SMNVEV (reference sequence). This CDR3 is built from 13 residues. The V and J ends lost 5 bases and 2 bases respectively, with 10 bases between them. Here the CDR3 DNA reads TGTGCCAGCAGTCCCGAGGGGGCCTACGAGCAGTACTTC. Translation gives CASSPEGAYEQYF.

This chain uses TRBV24-1 with TRBJ1-5, with D possibly being TRBD1 (6 bases). Germline values: CDR1 KGHDR, CDR2 SFDVKD. V was clipped by 6 bases and J by 8 bases, with 16 bases between them. The CDR3 runs 14 residues. The CDR3 DNA reads as TGTGCCACCAGTCTACAGGGCTCATGGGAGCCCCAGCATTTT. Protein: CATSLQGSWEPQHF.

J is TRBJ1-1 and V is TRBV5-8; D unclear. Looked up from germline, CDR1 is SGHTS and CDR2 is YDEGEE. The CDR3 totals 14 residues. Trimming stripped 4 bases from V and 1 base from J, with 11 bases between. The CDR3 region has the DNA TGTGCCAGCAGCAAGCGACTGCCGAACACTGAAGCTTTCTTT. This sequence encodes CASSKRLPNTEAFF.